Listed below are T cell receptor beta chains from one sample, sequenced in a study of T cell changes during pregnancy in multiple sclerosis. Some clones are missing from TCRdb's copy, which holds only in-frame ones; the method was immunoSEQ multiplex PCR. Of over 65,000 clones listed, 91% are singletons. The source was peripheral blood, collected in the second trimester of pregnancy. These receptors came from a female donor with multiple sclerosis, enrolled in a pregnancy study. Both conserved end residues are part of each CDR3. Fields, in order: clone size, V gene, J gene, D gene, CDR3 length, CDR3 protein, CDR3 DNA. D genes are given only for firm matches. Rows give clone size only sometimes, using once, few, many, or a class for an expanded clone.

>.|TRBV5-5|TRBJ2-2|TRBD1|15
CASRAGTGRTGELFF
TGTGCCAGCAGGGCCGGGACAGGGAGGACCGGGGAGCTGTTTTTT
>.|TRBV9|TRBJ2-7|TRBD2|16
CASSVGLAASSYEQYF
TGTGCCAGCAGCGTAGGACTAGCCGCCAGCTCCTACGAGCAGTACTTC
>.|TRBV7-2|TRBJ1-2|TRBD1|14
CASSRSGTAYGYTF
TGTGCCAGCAGCAGATCAGGGACAGCTTATGGCTACACCTTC
>.|TRBV14|TRBJ1-6|TRBD1|16
CASSQEAGTGNSPLHF
TGTGCCAGCAGCCAAGAAGCCGGGACAGGGAATTCACCCCTCCACTTT
>.|TRBV21-1|TRBJ2-1|.|15
CASTDRARGYNEQFF
TGTGCCAGCACTGACAGGGCCAGGGGGTACAATGAGCAGTTCTTC
>.|TRBV19|TRBJ2-5|TRBD1|16
CASSARDRGRGETQYF
TGTGCCAGTAGTGCCCGGGACAGGGGGAGGGGAGAGACCCAGTACTTC
>.|TRBV7-2|TRBJ1-2|.|17
CASSLGGSGLRTGGYTF
TGTGCCAGCAGCTTAGGGGGCTCAGGGCTGAGAACAGGGGGCTACACCTTC
>.|TRBV19|TRBJ1-2|TRBD1|14
CASSIVQGAGGYTF
TGTGCCAGTAGTATAGTCCAGGGGGCAGGCGGCTACACCTTC
>.|TRBV7-9|TRBJ2-7|.|13
CASSPSGRREQYF
TGTGCCAGCAGCCCGTCGGGTCGGCGCGAGCAGTACTTC
>.|TRBV11-2|TRBJ1-6|.|14
CASSVQGWISPLHF
TGTGCCAGCAGCGTACAGGGTTGGATTTCACCCCTCCACTTT
>few|TRBV4-1|TRBJ1-2|.|15
CASSQDPGTTYGYTF
TGCGCCAGCAGCCAGGACCCAGGGACAACCTATGGCTACACCTTC
>once|TRBV13|TRBJ1-5|TRBD1|17
CASSEKGQRGSNQPQHF
TGTGCCAGCAGCGAAAAGGGACAGCGTGGGAGCAATCAGCCCCAGCATTTT
>.|TRBV10-1|TRBJ2-7|TRBD2|16
CASSTGGAPTSYEQYF
TGCGCCAGCAGCACGGGGGGGGCACCCACCTCCTACGAGCAGTACTTC
>.|TRBV7-2|TRBJ2-7|.|15
CASSLGRGSSYEQYF
TGTGCCAGCAGCTTAGGGCGAGGAAGCTCCTACGAGCAGTACTTC
>once|TRBV19|TRBJ1-3|TRBD1|15
CASSRATGGINTIYF
TGTGCCAGTAGCCGAGCGACAGGGGGCATAAACACCATATATTTT
>.|TRBV5-1|TRBJ2-1|.|14
CASSLGQLNNEQFF
TGCGCCAGCAGCTTGGGACAGCTAAACAATGAGCAGTTCTTC
>.|TRBV5-4|TRBJ2-5|TRBD1|14
CASSTDRVVETQYF
TGTGCCAGCAGCACCGACAGGGTTGTAGAGACCCAGTACTTC
>.|TRBV4-1|TRBJ2-1|.|15
CASSQLLGDYNEQFF
TGCGCCAGCAGCCAACTCCTAGGTGATTACAATGAGCAGTTCTTC